The clone carrying this T cell receptor beta chain was recorded once. The CDR3 has 16 amino acids. Germline CDR1 is SGHAT and CDR2 is FQNNGV. V was pared by 5 bases and J by 3 bases, with 8 bases of the junction left unmatched. These data come from a study of OX40 agonist ivuxolimab in advanced cancers. Sequenced by immunoSEQ multiplex PCR; TCRdb stores in-frame clones only, minus some. The table lists 35,000 to 45,000 clones, approximately 92% of them singletons, with about 4.5% in the top ten. The receptor comes from an adult with an advanced solid tumor such as melanoma, head and neck, liver or kidney cancer. The sample consisted of CD4+ or CD8+ T cells sorted from blood, taken in a trial of the OX40 agonist ivuxolimab. This sequence joins TRBV11-2 and TRBJ2-7, with 12 bases lining up with TRBD2. DNA of the CDR3: TGTGCCAGCAGCCGAATACTGACTAGCGGGAGCTACGAGCAGTACTTC. It specifies CASSRILTSGSYEQYF.